Following are 3 T cell receptor beta chains from one sample sequenced in a study of early T cells in non-severe SARS-CoV-2 infection. One entry per CDR3 protein, called by TCRdb with MiXCR from the 5' RACE reads. In the table there are about 99,000 distinct CDR3 sequences, around 17% of which are singletons. The material sequenced was whole blood. Receptors were obtained from an adult who was a healthcare worker with PCR-confirmed SARS-CoV-2 infection or an uninfected control (not recorded which).

There are a few counts of this clonotype. The rearrangement uses TRBV6-2 or TRBV6-3 and TRBJ1-5; D unclear. The germline V and J ends were trimmed by 4 bases and 1 base, with 14 bases remaining between them. CDR1 MNHEY and CDR2 SVGEGT come from the germline V gene. The CDR3 is 16 residues long. The CDR3 region has the DNA TGTGCCAGCAGTTTCGTATCTATGCAGAGCAATCAGCCCCAGCATTTT. This codes for CASSFVSMQSNQPQHF.

This clonotype was seen a few times. The genes are TRBV20-1 and TRBJ2-3; D is perhaps TRBD2 (5 bases). Germline V gene data show CDR1 as DFQATT and CDR2 as SNEGSKA (reference sequence). The CDR3 is 13 amino acids. Trimming pared 6 bases from V and 4 bases from J, leaving 14 bases between. CDR3 protein: CSAGVEGADTQYF. DNA of the CDR3: TGCAGTGCCGGCGTAGAGGGCGCAGATACGCAGTATTTT.

This clonotype was found many times. The J gene is TRBJ2-7, the V gene TRBV16, with TRBD2 identical over 12 bases. V was clipped by 3 bases and J by 3 bases; unmatched bases: 3. This CDR3 comprises 15 residues. The germline V gene encodes CDR1 KGHSY and CDR2 FQNENV. In DNA, the CDR3 is TGTGCCAGCAGCCAGGAACTAGCGGGAGGCTACGAGCAGTACTTC. Translating it yields CASSQELAGGYEQYF.